Listed below are T cell receptor beta chains from one sample, sequenced in a study of blood T cell repertoires in COVID-19. TCRdb keeps only in-frame clones here, not all; method: immunoSEQ multiplex PCR. Among about 220,000 clones, 80% were seen once, and the ten largest hold over 10%. The sample was peripheral blood. The receptors shown here come from a human donor in a cohort sampled during active COVID-19. The CDR3 runs from the conserved cysteine through the conserved F or W. A D gene is named only where the DNA matches it firmly. For some rows the clone size is stated as once, few or many, or as a class when expanded; others skip it.

D: TRBD1; J: TRBJ2-2; V: TRBV7-9; size: .; CDR3: CASSRDRGSGELFF; DNA: TGTGCCAGCAGCCGTGACAGGGGTAGCGGGGAGCTGTTTTTT
D: .; J: TRBJ1-5; V: TRBV3-1/TRBV3-2; size: .; CDR3: CASSPFGGEGNQPQHF; DNA: TGTGCCAGCAGCCCCTTTGGGGGGGAAGGCAATCAGCCCCAGCATTTT
D: TRBD1; J: TRBJ2-2; V: TRBV18; size: .; CDR3: CASSPLAGGNTGELFF; DNA: TGTGCCAGCTCGCCGCTGGCAGGGGGAAACACCGGGGAGCTGTTTTTT
D: .; J: TRBJ2-5; V: TRBV5-1; size: .; CDR3: CASSPAVGGTQYF; DNA: TGCGCCAGCAGCCCTGCGGTCGGGGGGACCCAGTACTTC
D: .; J: TRBJ2-2; V: TRBV29-1; size: .; CDR3: CSVTGLVTGELFF; DNA: TGCAGCGTCACGGGGTTGGTGACCGGGGAGCTGTTTTTT
D: TRBD1; J: TRBJ2-3; V: TRBV2; size: .; CDR3: CASRTRQTGSADTQYF; DNA: TGTGCCAGCAGGACCAGACAGACAGGGTCTGCAGATACGCAGTATTTT
D: .; J: TRBJ2-7; V: TRBV28; size: .; CDR3: CASILGTGGAYEQYF; DNA: .
D: .; J: TRBJ1-6; V: TRBV6-4; size: .; CDR3: CASSGNRDSPLHF; DNA: TGTGCCAGCAGTGGTAACAGGGACTCACCCCTCCACTTT
D: TRBD2; J: TRBJ2-1; V: TRBV12-5; size: .; CDR3: CASAPGGGDNEQFF; DNA: TGTGCTAGTGCCCCGGGCGGGGGGGACAATGAGCAGTTCTTC
D: .; J: TRBJ1-1; V: TRBV4-1; size: few; CDR3: CASSPRLLDTEAFF; DNA: TGCGCCAGCAGCCCAAGACTGCTCGACACTGAAGCTTTCTTT
D: .; J: TRBJ2-5; V: TRBV4-2; size: .; CDR3: CASSQDLKEGTQYF; DNA: TGTGCCAGCAGCCAAGATCTCAAAGAGGGGACCCAGTACTTC
D: .; J: TRBJ2-2; V: TRBV6-5; size: .; CDR3: CASSYDSGTGELFF; DNA: TGTGCCAGCAGTTACGACAGTGGGACCGGGGAGCTGTTTTTT
D: .; J: TRBJ1-2; V: TRBV6-5; size: .; CDR3: CASSYGGAGGYTF; DNA: TGTGCCAGCAGTTACGGGGGGGCCGGGGGCTACACCTTC
D: TRBD1; J: TRBJ1-3; V: TRBV5-4; size: .; CDR3: CASSQQGATIYF; DNA: TGTGCCAGCAGTCAACAGGGGGCGACCATATATTTT
D: TRBD1; J: TRBJ1-1; V: TRBV28; size: .; CDR3: CASSLYGRGTEAFF; DNA: TGTGCCAGCAGTTTATATGGCAGGGGGACTGAAGCTTTCTTT
D: .; J: TRBJ2-1; V: TRBV3-1/TRBV3-2; size: .; CDR3: CASSQGFLSSYNEQFF; DNA: TGTGCCAGCAGCCAAGGGTTCTTGAGCTCCTACAATGAGCAGTTCTTC
D: TRBD2; J: TRBJ2-7; V: TRBV19; size: .; CDR3: CASSTRAGGTYEQYF; DNA: TGTGCCAGTAGTACCCGAGCGGGAGGAACCTACGAGCAGTACTTC
D: .; J: TRBJ1-1; V: TRBV5-4; size: few; CDR3: CASSLIGQGKTEAFF; DNA: TGTGCCAGCAGCTTAATCGGGCAGGGGAAGACTGAAGCTTTCTTT
D: TRBD1; J: TRBJ1-1; V: TRBV27; size: .; CDR3: CASSADRGYMNTEAFF; DNA: TGTGCCAGCAGTGCGGACAGGGGGTACATGAACACTGAAGCTTTCTTT
D: TRBD1; J: TRBJ2-5; V: TRBV5-1; size: .; CDR3: CASSLTGGTETQYF; DNA: TGCGCCAGCAGCCTGACAGGGGGAACAGAGACCCAGTACTTC
D: TRBD2; J: TRBJ2-2; V: TRBV5-1; size: .; CDR3: CASSLFPSGSGTGELFF; DNA: TGCGCCAGCAGCTTGTTTCCTAGCGGGAGTGGCACCGGGGAGCTGTTTTTT
D: .; J: TRBJ1-2; V: TRBV6-4; size: .; CDR3: CASSDKRTETNYGYTF; DNA: TGTGCCAGCAGTGACAAGAGGACAGAGACTAACTATGGCTACACCTTC
D: .; J: TRBJ1-2; V: TRBV28; size: .; CDR3: CASTSGLDLGYTF; DNA: TGTGCCAGCACTTCAGGGCTTGACCTTGGCTACACCTTC
D: TRBD1; J: TRBJ1-1; V: TRBV4-1; size: .; CDR3: CASSLTGTGRTEAFF; DNA: TGCGCCAGCAGCCTCACCGGGACAGGCCGTACTGAAGCTTTCTTT
D: .; J: TRBJ1-5; V: TRBV24-1; size: .; CDR3: CATCCGQVNQPQHF; DNA: TGTGCCACCTGTTGTGGGCAGGTCAATCAGCCCCAGCATTTT
D: TRBD2; J: TRBJ2-1; V: TRBV7-2; size: .; CDR3: CASSLIVAGGGEEQFF; DNA: TGTGCCAGCAGCTTAATCGTAGCGGGGGGAGGGGAAGAGCAGTTCTTC
D: .; J: TRBJ1-1; V: TRBV7-3; size: .; CDR3: CASSLTQGTEAFF; DNA: TGTGCCAGCAGCTTAACGCAGGGCACTGAAGCTTTCTTT
D: .; J: TRBJ1-5; V: TRBV19; size: .; CDR3: CASSISRAQPQHF; DNA: TGTGCCAGTAGTATTTCCAGGGCTCAGCCCCAGCATTTT
D: TRBD1; J: TRBJ1-2; V: TRBV3-1/TRBV3-2; size: once; CDR3: CASSQDPGGGGYTF; DNA: TGTGCCAGCAGCCAAGATCCAGGGGGAGGTGGCTACACCTTC
D: .; J: TRBJ2-7; V: TRBV5-1; size: .; CDR3: CASSFRQGGIEQYF; DNA: TGCGCCAGCAGCTTCCGACAGGGCGGGATAGAGCAGTACTTC
D: TRBD1; J: TRBJ1-6; V: TRBV7-2; size: .; CDR3: CASSLANTGTGAYNSPLHF; DNA: TGTGCCAGCAGCTTAGCTAACACCGGGACAGGGGCCTATAATTCACCCCTCCACTTT
D: .; J: TRBJ2-5; V: TRBV25-1; size: .; CDR3: CASSESMGTGETQYF; DNA: TGTGCCAGCAGTGAATCGATGGGGACTGGGGAGACCCAGTACTTC
D: TRBD2; J: TRBJ2-7; V: TRBV27; size: once; CDR3: CASRTSGGLSYEQYF; DNA: TGTGCCAGCAGGACTAGCGGGGGGCTCTCCTACGAGCAGTACTTC
D: TRBD1; J: TRBJ1-4; V: TRBV5-5; size: few; CDR3: CARATGWDEKLFF; DNA: TGTGCCAGGGCGACAGGGTGGGATGAAAAACTGTTTTTT
D: .; J: TRBJ2-6; V: TRBV5-1; size: .; CDR3: CASRRTLTGANVLTF; DNA: TGCGCCAGCAGACGGACTTTAACTGGGGCCAACGTCCTGACTTTC
D: .; J: TRBJ1-2; V: TRBV7-8; size: once; CDR3: CASSLDSNYGYTF; DNA: TGTGCCAGCAGCTTGGACAGCAACTATGGCTACACCTTC